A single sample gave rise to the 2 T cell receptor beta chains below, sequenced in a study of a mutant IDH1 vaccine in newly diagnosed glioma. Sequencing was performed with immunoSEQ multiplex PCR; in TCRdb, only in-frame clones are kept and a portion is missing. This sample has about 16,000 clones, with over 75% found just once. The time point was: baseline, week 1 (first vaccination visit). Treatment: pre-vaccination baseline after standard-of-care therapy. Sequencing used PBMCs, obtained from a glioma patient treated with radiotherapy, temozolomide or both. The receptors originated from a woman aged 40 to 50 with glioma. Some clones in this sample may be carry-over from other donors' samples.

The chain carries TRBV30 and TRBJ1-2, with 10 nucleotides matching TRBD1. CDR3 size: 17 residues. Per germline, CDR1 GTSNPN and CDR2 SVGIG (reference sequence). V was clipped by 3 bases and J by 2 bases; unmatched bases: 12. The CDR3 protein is CAWRFRGTGDRNYGYTF. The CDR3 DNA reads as TGTGCCTGGAGATTTAGGGGGACAGGGGATCGAAACTATGGCTACACCTTC. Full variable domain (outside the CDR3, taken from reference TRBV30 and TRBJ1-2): SQTIHQWPATLVQPVGSPLSLECTVEGTSNPNLYWYRQAAGRGLQLLFYSVGIGQISSEVPQNLSASRPQDRQFILSSKKLLLSDSGFYLCAWRFRGTGDRNYGYTFGSGTRLTVV.

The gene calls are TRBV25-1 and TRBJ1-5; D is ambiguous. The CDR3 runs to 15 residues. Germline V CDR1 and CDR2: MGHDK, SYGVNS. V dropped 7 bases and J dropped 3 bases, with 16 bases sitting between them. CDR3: CASNWVWVPNQPQHF. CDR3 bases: TGTGCCAGCAACTGGGTTTGGGTCCCCAATCAGCCCCAGCATTTT.